This T cell receptor (beta chain) was observed in a study of OX40 agonist ivuxolimab in advanced cancers. The count of this clone is one. Using immunoSEQ multiplex PCR, the repertoire was profiled, and TCRdb retains in-frame clones only, with some absent. In the table there are roughly 70,000 clones, 80% to 90% of which are singletons. The CDR3 contains 16 residues. The germline gives CDR1 MNHNY, CDR2 SVGAGI (reference sequence). V was trimmed by 2 bases and J by 0 bases, leaving 11 bases between them. Here the sequenced sample was CD4+ or CD8+ T cells sorted from blood, taken in a trial of the OX40 agonist ivuxolimab. The chain has TRBV6-6 and TRBJ1-3; maybe TRBD1 (6 bases). The TCR sequence derives from an adult with an advanced solid tumor such as melanoma, head and neck, liver or kidney cancer. Here the CDR3 DNA reads TGTGCCAGCAGTTACGGGAGCAGGGGCTCTGGAAACACCATATATTTT. This translates into CASSYGSRGSGNTIYF.